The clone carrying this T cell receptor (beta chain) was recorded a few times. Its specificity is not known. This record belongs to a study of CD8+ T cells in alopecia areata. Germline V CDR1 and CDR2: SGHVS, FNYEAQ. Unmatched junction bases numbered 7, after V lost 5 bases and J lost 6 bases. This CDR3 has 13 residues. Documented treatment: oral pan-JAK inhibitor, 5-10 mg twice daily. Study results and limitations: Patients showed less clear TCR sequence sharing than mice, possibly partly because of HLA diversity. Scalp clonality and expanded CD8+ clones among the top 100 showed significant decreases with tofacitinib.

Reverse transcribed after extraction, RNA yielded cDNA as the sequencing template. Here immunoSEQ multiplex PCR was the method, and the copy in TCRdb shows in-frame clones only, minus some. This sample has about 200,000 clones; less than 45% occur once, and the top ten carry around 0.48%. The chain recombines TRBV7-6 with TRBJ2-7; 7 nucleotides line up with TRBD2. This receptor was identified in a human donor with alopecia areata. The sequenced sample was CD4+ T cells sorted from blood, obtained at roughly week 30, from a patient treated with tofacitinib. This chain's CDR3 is CASSHTSAAEQYF. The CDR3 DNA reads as TGTGCCAGCAGCCATACTAGCGCGGCCGAGCAGTACTTC.